What follows are 26 T cell receptor beta chains derived from one specimen sequenced in a study of blood T cell repertoires in COVID-19. Clones were read by immunoSEQ multiplex PCR, and TCRdb kept only the in-frame ones, dropping some. The table lists 140,000 to 150,000 clones, around four fifths of them singletons. Sequencing used peripheral blood. The receptors shown here come from a woman in her 40s with active or convalescent COVID-19.

The chain couples TRBV5-1 to TRBJ1-2, with D possibly matching TRBD1 (5 bases). Germline CDR1 SGHRS, CDR2 YFSETQ. The CDR3 totals 12 residues. The V gene lost 0 bases and the J gene lost 7 bases, with 7 bases spanning the gap. CDR3 coding DNA: TGCGCCAGCAGCTTGGCCAGGGCTGGCTACACCTTC. It codes for CASSLARAGYTF.

This clone has a handful of counts. The rearrangement links TRBV18 to TRBJ1-4, with 7 bases that match TRBD1. V trimming: 5 bases; J trimming: 4 bases; junction bases outside the gene matches: 10. The CDR3 runs 16 residues. Germline assignment: CDR1 KGHSH and CDR2 LQKENI. The CDR3 here is CASSTTTGTDNEKLFF. The CDR3, as DNA: TGTGCCAGCTCAACTACTACCGGGACAGATAATGAAAAACTGTTTTTT.

The V call is TRBV27, the J call TRBJ2-3; 8 bases match TRBD1. Germline CDR1 reads MNHEY; CDR2 reads SMNVEV (reference sequence). The CDR3 is made up of 14 amino acids. The trim removed 8 bases at V and 2 bases at J, leaving 6 bases unmatched. The CDR3 sequence: CASSQGAPTDTQYF. The DNA for the CDR3 is TGTGCCAGCTCGCAGGGGGCCCCCACAGATACGCAGTATTTT.

This clone came up once. The chain uses TRBV19 and TRBJ1-1, with a weak D call TRBD1 (6 bases). CDR1 is LNHDA and CDR2 is SQIVND in the germline V gene (reference sequence). CDR3 length: 15 residues. V was clipped by 1 base and J by 5 bases, with 14 bases between them. In DNA, the CDR3 is TGTGCCAGTAGTATAGGCCGGGGGGCTCGAACTGAAGCTTTCTTT. It specifies CASSIGRGARTEAFF.

The chain has TRBV6-5 and TRBJ1-5, with 8 bases fitting TRBD1. The CDR3 totals 13 residues. The trim removed 7 bases at V and 7 bases at J, leaving 6 bases unmatched. Germline V gene sequence: CDR1 MNHEY, CDR2 SVGAGI. CDR3 DNA: TGTGCCAGCACCTCGGACAGGGAACAGCCCCAGCATTTT. It specifies CASTSDREQPQHF.

J is TRBJ1-2 and V is TRBV5-4; 10 positions agree with TRBD1. The CDR3 contains 14 residues. V was clipped by 4 bases and J by 5 bases; unmatched bases: 5. Germline CDR1 reads SGHNT; CDR2 reads YYREEE (reference sequence). CDR3 residues: CASSPRTGGYGYTF. DNA of the CDR3: TGTGCCAGCAGCCCACGGACAGGGGGGTATGGCTACACCTTC.

The chain links TRBV11-2 to TRBJ1-2, with 8 positions matching TRBD1. The V segment lost 10 bases and the J segment 2 bases; nucleotides outside the gene matches: 6. There are 13 residues in the CDR3. Germline V gene data show CDR1 as SGHAT and CDR2 as FQNNGV. For the CDR3, the DNA is TGTGCCATCCCGGACAGGGCCAACTATGGCTACACCTTC. Residues: CAIPDRANYGYTF.

The V and J genes are TRBV19 and TRBJ2-3, with a tentative D call TRBD1 (6 bases). CDR1 and CDR2 from the germline V gene are LNHDA and SQIVND (reference sequence). CDR3 length: 16 amino acids. The germline V and J ends were trimmed by 3 bases and 1 base, with 14 bases remaining between them. The CDR3 protein is CASSISGARRTDTQYF. As DNA, the CDR3 is TGTGCCAGTAGTATCTCAGGGGCCCGACGCACAGATACGCAGTATTTT.

The rearrangement uses TRBV18 and TRBJ1-5; 7 nucleotides agree with TRBD1. Per the germline V gene, CDR1 is KGHSH and CDR2 is LQKENI. J was trimmed by 5 bases and V by 4 bases; bases with no gene match: 5. The CDR3 sequence is 14 residues long. In nucleotides, the CDR3 is TGTGCCAGCTCACTACAGGGGAAGGATCAGCCCCAGCATTTT. This translates into CASSLQGKDQPQHF. The entire variable domain, with the rest obtained from reference TRBV18 and TRBJ1-5, is as follows: NAGVMQNPRHLVRRRGQEARLRCSPMKGHSHVYWYRQLPEEGLKFMVYLQKENIIDESGMPKERFSAEFPKEGPSILRIQQVVRGDSAAYFCASSLQGKDQPQHFGDGTRLSIL.

V usage is TRBV15 and J usage is TRBJ1-2; unclear D gene. Germline CDR1 reads LNHNV; CDR2 reads YYDKDF (reference sequence). There are 16 residues in the CDR3. V gave up 0 bases and J gave up 4 bases, with 15 bases separating them. CDR3 nucleotide sequence: TGTGCCACCAGCAGAGATATAGCTCCGGATGTCTATGGCTACACCTTC. Amino acid sequence: CATSRDIAPDVYGYTF. Full variable domain (rest looked up from reference TRBV15 and TRBJ1-2): DAMVIQNPRYQVTQFGKPVTLSCSQTLNHNVMYWYQQKSSQAPKLLFHYYDKDFNNEADTPDNFQSRRPNTSFCFLDIRSPGLGDTAMYLCATSRDIAPDVYGYTFGSGTRLTVV.

CDR3 in amino acids: CASSWTGGLVGSPLHF. The CDR3 bases are TGCGCCAGCAGCTGGACAGGGGGCCTGGTTGGGTCACCCCTCCACTTT. This chain links TRBV5-1 with TRBJ1-6; 11 bases map to TRBD1. Trimming at V came to 3 bases and at J to 10 bases, leaving 9 bases not matched to a gene. Germline lookup yields CDR1 SGHRS and CDR2 YFSETQ. CDR3 length: 16 residues.

The V gene is TRBV12-3 or TRBV12-4, the J gene TRBJ1-2; tentative D call: TRBD1 (5 bases). The CDR3 extends over 13 amino acids. Deletions cut 8 bases from V and 3 bases from J, with 13 bases between. CDR3 sequence reads: CASGAGAHYGYTF. The CDR3 coding sequence is TGTGCCAGCGGGGCTGGAGCCCACTATGGCTACACCTTC.

The V gene is TRBV30, the J gene TRBJ1-1; D remains unclear. This CDR3 has 13 amino acids. V lost 3 bases, J lost 3 bases, and 11 bases lay in between. The germline V gene has CDR1 GTSNPN and CDR2 SVGIG (reference sequence). The chain's CDR3 is CAWRAPRDTEAFF. The DNA of the CDR3 is TGTGCCTGGAGGGCACCCCGGGACACTGAAGCTTTCTTT.

The chain's CDR3 is CASSPNWQDTGELFF. The CDR3 nucleotides read TGCGCCAGCAGTCCAAATTGGCAGGACACCGGGGAGCTGTTTTTT. This chain links TRBV10-1 with TRBJ2-2; D gene uncertain. Trimming shortened V by 5 bases and J by 3 bases, and 13 bases separated the two germline ends. CDR1 WNHNN and CDR2 SYGVQD come from the germline V gene (reference sequence). This CDR3 is built from 15 residues.

The rearrangement links TRBV29-1 to TRBJ1-2; possible D gene TRBD1, 6 bases. V shed 5 bases and J shed 4 bases, with 14 bases lying between them. There are 13 residues in the CDR3. Germline values: CDR1 SQVTM, CDR2 ANQGSEA. CDR3 loop: CSVTTGSRYGYTF. The CDR3 region has the DNA TGCAGCGTTACAACAGGGTCCCGCTATGGCTACACCTTC.

The gene calls are TRBV6-5 and TRBJ1-1; the match to TRBD1 covers 11 bases. V gave up 5 bases and J gave up 10 bases; unmatched junction bases: 9. The CDR3 loop spans 14 amino acids. Germline V lookup: CDR1 MNHEY, CDR2 SVGAGI. The CDR3 DNA reads TGTGCCAGCAGTACCTGGACAGGGGGCGCGGTAGCTTTCTTT. Translated: CASSTWTGGAVAFF.

The chain couples TRBV29-1 to TRBJ1-1; 7 nucleotides match TRBD1. This CDR3 is built from 13 residues. V gave up 6 bases and J gave up 3 bases; unmatched junction bases: 7. Germline V gene sequence: CDR1 SQVTM, CDR2 ANQGSEA. The CDR3 nucleotides read TGCAGCGTACAGGGGAGTTGGGACACTGAAGCTTTCTTT. Translating it yields CSVQGSWDTEAFF.

The J gene is TRBJ1-1, the V gene TRBV10-1; D remains unclear. Germline lookup yields CDR1 WNHNN and CDR2 SYGVQD (reference sequence). The V end lost 0 bases, the J end lost 2 bases, and 7 bases lay between the germline ends. This CDR3 is built from 14 residues. The DNA for the CDR3 is TGCGCCAGCAGTGAGTCGGCCGCAAACACTGAAGCTTTCTTT. It encodes CASSESAANTEAFF.

The chain has TRBV2 and TRBJ1-3; tentatively, D is TRBD1 (6 bases). Between the trimmed V and J ends, which lost 4 bases and 6 bases, there was a span of 13 bases. The CDR3 extends over 14 amino acids. Germline CDR1 SNHLY, CDR2 FYNNEI. The CDR3 DNA sequence: TGTGCCAGCAGTGGCGGGGGGGCTGAAAACACCATATATTTT. Translation gives CASSGGGAENTIYF. Drawing the rest from reference TRBV2 and TRBJ1-3, the complete variable domain is EPEVTQTPSHQVTQMGQEVILRCVPISNHLYFYWYRQILGQKVEFLVSFYNNEISEKSEIFDDQFSVERPDGSNFTLKIRSTKLEDSAMYFCASSGGGAENTIYFGEGSWLTVV.

The V call is TRBV7-2, the J call TRBJ1-1; TRBD1 is a possible D gene (6 bases). V was trimmed by 5 bases and J by 0 bases, leaving 16 bases between them. Germline V gives CDR1 SGHTA, CDR2 FQGNSA. CDR3 length: 16 residues. The CDR3 is CASSPDRTKMNTEAFF. CDR3 nucleotides: TGTGCCAGCAGCCCGGACAGAACTAAAATGAACACTGAAGCTTTCTTT.

This chain joins TRBV7-7 and TRBJ2-5, with no clear D. This CDR3 spans 16 amino acids. The germline V gene has CDR1 SSHAT and CDR2 FNYEAQ (reference sequence). V was clipped by 0 bases and J by 5 bases, with 16 bases between them. The CDR3 loop is CASSLALSGLWETQYF. In DNA, the CDR3 is TGTGCCAGCAGCTTAGCGCTTTCGGGTCTATGGGAGACCCAGTACTTC.

This rearrangement joins TRBV25-1 to TRBJ1-2; D is unclear. Germline V CDR1 and CDR2: MGHDK, SYGVNS. Trimming shortened V by 7 bases and J by 6 bases, and 18 bases separated the two germline ends. CDR3 length equals 14 residues. The CDR3 DNA follows: TGTGCCAGCACGACAAGCGCGGAGGCGAATGGCTACACCTTC. It specifies CASTTSAEANGYTF.

The chain has TRBV5-6 and TRBJ1-4, with 10 bases fitting TRBD1. CDR3 size: 15 residues. Per germline, CDR1 SGHDT and CDR2 YYEEEE. V lost 0 bases to trimming and J lost 6 bases; unmatched junction nucleotides: 2. The DNA for the CDR3 is TGTGCCAGCAGCTTGGTCGGGACAGGGGATGAAAAACTGTTTTTT. Its protein product is CASSLVGTGDEKLFF.

The chain couples TRBV5-6 to TRBJ1-2; D not certain. The CDR3 length is 15 residues. Trimming stripped 1 base from V and 4 bases from J, with 14 bases between. Germline V CDR1 and CDR2: SGHDT, YYEEEE. This chain's CDR3 is CASSLSGVGRYGYTF. CDR3 bases: TGTGCCAGCAGCTTGTCCGGGGTAGGGCGCTATGGCTACACCTTC.

The rearrangement uses TRBV6-5 and TRBJ1-5; 10 bases are shared with TRBD1. In germline, CDR1 is MNHEY, CDR2 SVGAGI. Trimming took 6 bases from V and 6 from J; bases not matched to a gene: 8. The CDR3 is made up of 15 amino acids. The CDR3 loop is CASREATGGGQPQHF. The CDR3 DNA follows: TGTGCCAGCAGAGAGGCGACAGGGGGCGGTCAGCCCCAGCATTTT.

The V call is TRBV6-5, the J call TRBJ1-1; D may be TRBD1 (6 bases). The CDR3 runs 12 residues. Trimming left V 7 bases short and J 7 bases short, with 13 bases between. The germline V gene encodes CDR1 MNHEY and CDR2 SVGAGI. The CDR3 DNA reads as TGTGCCAGCACCCGGGGGGGCAGTGAAGCTTTCTTT. Translated, it gives CASTRGGSEAFF.